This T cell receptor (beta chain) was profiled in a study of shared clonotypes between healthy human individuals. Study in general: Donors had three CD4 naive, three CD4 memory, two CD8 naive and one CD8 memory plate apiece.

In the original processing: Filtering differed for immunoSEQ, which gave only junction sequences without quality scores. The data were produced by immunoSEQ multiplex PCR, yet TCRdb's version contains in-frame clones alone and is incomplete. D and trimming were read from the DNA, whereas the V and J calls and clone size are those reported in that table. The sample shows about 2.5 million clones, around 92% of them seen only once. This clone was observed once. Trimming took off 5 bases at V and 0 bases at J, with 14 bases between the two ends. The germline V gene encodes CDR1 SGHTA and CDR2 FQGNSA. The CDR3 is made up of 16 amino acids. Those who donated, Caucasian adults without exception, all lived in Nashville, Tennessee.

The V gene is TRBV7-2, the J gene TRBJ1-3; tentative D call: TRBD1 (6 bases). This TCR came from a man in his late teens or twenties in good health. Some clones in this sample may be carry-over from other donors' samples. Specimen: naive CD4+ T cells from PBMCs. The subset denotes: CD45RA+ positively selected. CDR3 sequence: CASSLGGGFSGNTIYF. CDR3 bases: TGTGCCAGCAGCCTCGGCGGGGGCTTCTCTGGAAACACCATATATTTT.